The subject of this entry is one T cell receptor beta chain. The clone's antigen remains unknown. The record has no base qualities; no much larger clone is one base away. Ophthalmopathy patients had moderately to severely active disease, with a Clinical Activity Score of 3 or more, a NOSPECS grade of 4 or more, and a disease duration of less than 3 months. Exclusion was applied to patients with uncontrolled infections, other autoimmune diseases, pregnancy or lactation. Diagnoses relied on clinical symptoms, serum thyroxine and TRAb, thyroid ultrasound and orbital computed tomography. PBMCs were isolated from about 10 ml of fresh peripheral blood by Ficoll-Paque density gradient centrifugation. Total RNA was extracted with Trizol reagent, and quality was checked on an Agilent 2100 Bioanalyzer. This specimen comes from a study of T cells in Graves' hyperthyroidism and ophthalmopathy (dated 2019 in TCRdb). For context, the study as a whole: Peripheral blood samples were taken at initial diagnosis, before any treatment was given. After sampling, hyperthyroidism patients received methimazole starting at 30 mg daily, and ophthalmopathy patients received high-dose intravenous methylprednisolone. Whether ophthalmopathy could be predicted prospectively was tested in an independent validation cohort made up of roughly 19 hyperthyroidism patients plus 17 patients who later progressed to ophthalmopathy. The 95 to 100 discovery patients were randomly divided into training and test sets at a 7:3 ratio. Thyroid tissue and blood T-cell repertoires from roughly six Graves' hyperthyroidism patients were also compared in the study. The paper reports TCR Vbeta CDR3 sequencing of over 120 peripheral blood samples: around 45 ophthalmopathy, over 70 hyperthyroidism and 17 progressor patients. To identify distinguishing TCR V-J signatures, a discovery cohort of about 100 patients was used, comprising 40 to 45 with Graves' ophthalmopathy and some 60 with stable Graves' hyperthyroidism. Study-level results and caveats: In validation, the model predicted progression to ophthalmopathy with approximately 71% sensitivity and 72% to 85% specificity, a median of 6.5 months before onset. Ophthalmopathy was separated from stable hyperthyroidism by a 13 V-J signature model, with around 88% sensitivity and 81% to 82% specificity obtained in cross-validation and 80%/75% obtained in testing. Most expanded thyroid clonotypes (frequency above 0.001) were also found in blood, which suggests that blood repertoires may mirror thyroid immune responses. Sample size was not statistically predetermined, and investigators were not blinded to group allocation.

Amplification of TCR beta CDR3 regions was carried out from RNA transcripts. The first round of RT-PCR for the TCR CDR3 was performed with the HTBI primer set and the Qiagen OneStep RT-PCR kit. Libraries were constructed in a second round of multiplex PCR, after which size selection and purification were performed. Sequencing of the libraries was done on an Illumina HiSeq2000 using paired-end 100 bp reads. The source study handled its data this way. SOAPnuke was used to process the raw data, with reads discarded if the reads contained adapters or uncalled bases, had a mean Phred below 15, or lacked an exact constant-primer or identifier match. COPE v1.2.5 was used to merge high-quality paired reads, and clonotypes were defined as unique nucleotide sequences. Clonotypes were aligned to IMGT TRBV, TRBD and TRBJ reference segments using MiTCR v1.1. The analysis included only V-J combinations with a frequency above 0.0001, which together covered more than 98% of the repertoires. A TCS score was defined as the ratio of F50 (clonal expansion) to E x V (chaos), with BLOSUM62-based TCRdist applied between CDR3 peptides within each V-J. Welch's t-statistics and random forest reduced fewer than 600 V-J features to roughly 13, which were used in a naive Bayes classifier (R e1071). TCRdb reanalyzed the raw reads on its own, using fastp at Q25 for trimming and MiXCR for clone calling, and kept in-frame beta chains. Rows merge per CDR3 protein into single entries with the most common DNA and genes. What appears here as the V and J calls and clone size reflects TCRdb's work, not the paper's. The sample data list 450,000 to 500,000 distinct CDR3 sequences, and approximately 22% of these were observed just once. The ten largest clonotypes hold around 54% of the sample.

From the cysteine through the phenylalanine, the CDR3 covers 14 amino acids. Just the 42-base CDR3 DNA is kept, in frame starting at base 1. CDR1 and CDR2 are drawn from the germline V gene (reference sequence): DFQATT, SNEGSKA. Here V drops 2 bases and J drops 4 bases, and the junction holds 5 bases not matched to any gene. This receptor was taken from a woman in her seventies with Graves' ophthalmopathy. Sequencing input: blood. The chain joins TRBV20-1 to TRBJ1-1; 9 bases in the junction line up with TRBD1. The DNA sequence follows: TGCAGTGCTAGAATGACAGGGGGTATCACTGAAGCTTTCTTT. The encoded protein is CSARMTGGITEAFF.